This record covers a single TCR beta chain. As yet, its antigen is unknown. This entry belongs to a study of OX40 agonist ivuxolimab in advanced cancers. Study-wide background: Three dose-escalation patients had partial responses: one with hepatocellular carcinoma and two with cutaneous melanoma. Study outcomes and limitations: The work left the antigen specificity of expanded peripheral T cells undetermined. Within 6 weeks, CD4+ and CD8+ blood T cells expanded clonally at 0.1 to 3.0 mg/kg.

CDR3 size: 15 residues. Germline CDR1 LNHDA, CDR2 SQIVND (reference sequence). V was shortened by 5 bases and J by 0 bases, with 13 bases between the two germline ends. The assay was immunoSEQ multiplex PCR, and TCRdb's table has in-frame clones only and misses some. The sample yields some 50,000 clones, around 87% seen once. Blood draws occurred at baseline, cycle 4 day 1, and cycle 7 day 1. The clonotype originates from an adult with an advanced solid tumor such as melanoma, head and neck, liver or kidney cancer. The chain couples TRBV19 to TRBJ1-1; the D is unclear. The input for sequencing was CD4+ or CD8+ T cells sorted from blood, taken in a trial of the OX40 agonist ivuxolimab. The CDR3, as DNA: TGTGCCAGTAGTCCCACGGCCAACATGAACACTGAAGCTTTCTTT. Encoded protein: CASSPTANMNTEAFF.